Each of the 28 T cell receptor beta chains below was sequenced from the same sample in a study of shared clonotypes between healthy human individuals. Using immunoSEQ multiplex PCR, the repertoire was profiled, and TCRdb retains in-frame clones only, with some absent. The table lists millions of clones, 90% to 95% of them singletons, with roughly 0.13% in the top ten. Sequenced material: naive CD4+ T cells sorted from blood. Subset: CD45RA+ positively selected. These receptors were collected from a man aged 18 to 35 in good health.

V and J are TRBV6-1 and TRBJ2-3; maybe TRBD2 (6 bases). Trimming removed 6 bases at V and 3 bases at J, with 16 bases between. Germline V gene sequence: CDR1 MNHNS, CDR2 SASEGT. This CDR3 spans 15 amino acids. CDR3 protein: CASRAWLAITDTQYF. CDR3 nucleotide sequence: TGTGCCAGCAGGGCCTGGCTAGCGATTACAGATACGCAGTATTTT.

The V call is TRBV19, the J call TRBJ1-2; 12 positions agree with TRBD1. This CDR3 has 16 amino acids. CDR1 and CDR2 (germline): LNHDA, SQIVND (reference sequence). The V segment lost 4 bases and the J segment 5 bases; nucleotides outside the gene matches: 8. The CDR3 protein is CASSTAGTGGGYGYTF. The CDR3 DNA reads TGTGCCAGTAGTACCGCCGGGACAGGGGGCGGGTATGGCTACACCTTC.

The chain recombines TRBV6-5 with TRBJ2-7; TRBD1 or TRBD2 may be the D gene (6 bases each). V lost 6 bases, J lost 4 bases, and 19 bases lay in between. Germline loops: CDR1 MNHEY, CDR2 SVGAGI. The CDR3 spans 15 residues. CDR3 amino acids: CASSSGGLGAYEQYF. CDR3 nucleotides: TGTGCCAGCAGCTCTGGGGGACTGGGGGCTTACGAGCAGTACTTC.

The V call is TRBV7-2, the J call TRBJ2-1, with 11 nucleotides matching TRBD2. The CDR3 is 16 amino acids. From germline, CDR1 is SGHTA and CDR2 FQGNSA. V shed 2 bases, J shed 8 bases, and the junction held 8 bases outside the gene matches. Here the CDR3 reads CASSLLAGGNMDEQFF. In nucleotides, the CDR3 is TGTGCCAGCAGCTTATTAGCGGGGGGGAATATGGATGAGCAGTTCTTC.

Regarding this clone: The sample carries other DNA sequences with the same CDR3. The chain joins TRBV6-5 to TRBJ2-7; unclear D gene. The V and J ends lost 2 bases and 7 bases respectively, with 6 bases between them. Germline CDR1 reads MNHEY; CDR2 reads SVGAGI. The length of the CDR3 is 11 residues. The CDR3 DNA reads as TGTGCCAGCAGTTACGGTGGGGAGCAGTACTTC. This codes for CASSYGGEQYF.

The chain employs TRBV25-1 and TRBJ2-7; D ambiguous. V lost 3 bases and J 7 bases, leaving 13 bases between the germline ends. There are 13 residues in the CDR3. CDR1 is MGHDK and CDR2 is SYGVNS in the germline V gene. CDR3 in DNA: TGTGCCAGCAGTGATTCCTGGGTCGGGGAGCAGTACTTC. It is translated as CASSDSWVGEQYF.

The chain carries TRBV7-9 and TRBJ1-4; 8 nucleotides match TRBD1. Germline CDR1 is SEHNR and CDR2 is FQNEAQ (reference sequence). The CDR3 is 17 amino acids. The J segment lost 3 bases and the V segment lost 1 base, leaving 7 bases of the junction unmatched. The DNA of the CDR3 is TGTGCCAGCAGCTTAGGACGACAGGGGTTCCCTAATGAAAAACTGTTTTTT. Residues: CASSLGRQGFPNEKLFF.

The CDR3 DNA follows: TGCAGCGTTGTGTCGTCGGGACAGGGGGGGAGTTATGGCTACACCTTC. Protein product: CSVVSSGQGGSYGYTF. The chain is built from TRBV29-1 and TRBJ1-2; 11 bases align to TRBD1. V was pared by 4 bases and J by 5 bases, with 12 bases of the junction left unmatched. The CDR3 is made up of 16 amino acids. Per the germline V gene, CDR1 is SQVTM and CDR2 is ANQGSEA.

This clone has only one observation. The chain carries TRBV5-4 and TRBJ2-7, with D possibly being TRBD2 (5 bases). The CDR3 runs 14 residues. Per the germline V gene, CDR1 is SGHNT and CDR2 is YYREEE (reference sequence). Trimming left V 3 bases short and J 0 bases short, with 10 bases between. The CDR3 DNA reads TGTGCCAGCAGCTCTCCAGGAGGCTCCTACGAGCAGTACTTC. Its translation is CASSSPGGSYEQYF. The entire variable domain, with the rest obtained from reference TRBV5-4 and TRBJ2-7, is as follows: ETGVTQSPTHLIKTRGQQVTLRCSSQSGHNTVSWYQQALGQGPQFIFQYYREEENGRGNFPPRFSGLQFPNYSSELNVNALELDDSALYLCASSSPGGSYEQYFGPGTRLTVT.

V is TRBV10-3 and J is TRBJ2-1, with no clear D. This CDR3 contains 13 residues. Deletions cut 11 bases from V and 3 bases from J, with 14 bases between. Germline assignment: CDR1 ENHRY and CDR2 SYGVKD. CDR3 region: CAADPRHYNEQFF. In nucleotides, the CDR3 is TGTGCCGCAGACCCACGGCACTACAATGAGCAGTTCTTC.

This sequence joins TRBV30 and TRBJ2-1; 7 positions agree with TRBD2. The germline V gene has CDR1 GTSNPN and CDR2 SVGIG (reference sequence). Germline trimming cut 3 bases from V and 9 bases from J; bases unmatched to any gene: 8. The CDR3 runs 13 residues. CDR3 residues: CAWSGAGSTEQFF. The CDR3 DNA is TGTGCCTGGAGCGGAGCGGGATCAACTGAGCAGTTCTTC.

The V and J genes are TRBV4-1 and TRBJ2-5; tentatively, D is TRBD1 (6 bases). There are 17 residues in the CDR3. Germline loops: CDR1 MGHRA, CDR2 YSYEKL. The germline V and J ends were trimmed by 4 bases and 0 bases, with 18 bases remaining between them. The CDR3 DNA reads TGCGCCAGCAGCCGACAGGAGTTCATGGCAGACCAAGAGACCCAGTACTTC. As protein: CASSRQEFMADQETQYF.

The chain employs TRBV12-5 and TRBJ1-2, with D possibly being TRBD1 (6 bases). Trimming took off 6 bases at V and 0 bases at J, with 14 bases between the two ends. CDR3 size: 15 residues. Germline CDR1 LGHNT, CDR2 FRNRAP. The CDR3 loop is CASGYAGTTNYGYTF. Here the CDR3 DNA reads TGTGCTAGTGGATACGCAGGGACAACTAACTATGGCTACACCTTC.

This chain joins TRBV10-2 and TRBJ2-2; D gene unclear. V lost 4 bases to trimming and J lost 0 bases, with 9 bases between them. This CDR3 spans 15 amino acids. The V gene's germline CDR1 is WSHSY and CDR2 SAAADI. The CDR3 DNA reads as TGCGCCAGCAGTGTTCTAGGGCCGAACACCGGGGAGCTGTTTTTT. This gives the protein CASSVLGPNTGELFF.

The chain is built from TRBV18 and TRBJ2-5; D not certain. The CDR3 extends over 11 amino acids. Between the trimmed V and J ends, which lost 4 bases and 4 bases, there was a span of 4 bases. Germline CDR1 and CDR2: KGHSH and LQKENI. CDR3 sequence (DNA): TGTGCCAGCTCACGAGTAGAGACCCAGTACTTC. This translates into CASSRVETQYF.

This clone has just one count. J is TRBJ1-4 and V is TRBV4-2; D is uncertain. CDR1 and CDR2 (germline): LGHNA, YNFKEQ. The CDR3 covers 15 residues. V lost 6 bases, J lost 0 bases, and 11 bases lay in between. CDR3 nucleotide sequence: TGTGCCAGCAGTCTCACATACGCAACTAATGAAAAACTGTTTTTT. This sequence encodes CASSLTYATNEKLFF.

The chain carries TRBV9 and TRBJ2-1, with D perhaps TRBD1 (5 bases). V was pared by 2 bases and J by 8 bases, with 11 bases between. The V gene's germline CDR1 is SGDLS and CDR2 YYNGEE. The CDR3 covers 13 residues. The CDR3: CASSVQVGDEQFF. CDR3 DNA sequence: TGTGCCAGCAGCGTTCAGGTAGGGGATGAGCAGTTCTTC.

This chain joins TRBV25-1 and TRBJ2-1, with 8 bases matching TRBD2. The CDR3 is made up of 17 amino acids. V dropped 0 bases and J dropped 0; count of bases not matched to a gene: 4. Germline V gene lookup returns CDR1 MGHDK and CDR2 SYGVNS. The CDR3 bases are TGTGCCAGCAGTGAATACCGCAGCGGGAGCTCCTACAATGAGCAGTTCTTC. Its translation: CASSEYRSGSSYNEQFF.

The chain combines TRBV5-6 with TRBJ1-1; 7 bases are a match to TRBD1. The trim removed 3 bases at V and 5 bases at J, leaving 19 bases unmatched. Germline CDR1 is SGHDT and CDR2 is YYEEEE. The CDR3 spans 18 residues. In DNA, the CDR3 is TGTGCCAGCAGCTCCTCAGTGGGGGGACAGATGGGGTGGACTGAAGCTTTCTTT. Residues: CASSSSVGGQMGWTEAFF. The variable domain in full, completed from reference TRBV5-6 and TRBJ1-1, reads DAGVTQSPTHLIKTRGQQVTLRCSPKSGHDTVSWYQQALGQGPQFIFQYYEEEERQRGNFPDRFSGHQFPNYSSELNVNALLLGDSALYLCASSSSVGGQMGWTEAFFGQGTRLTVV.

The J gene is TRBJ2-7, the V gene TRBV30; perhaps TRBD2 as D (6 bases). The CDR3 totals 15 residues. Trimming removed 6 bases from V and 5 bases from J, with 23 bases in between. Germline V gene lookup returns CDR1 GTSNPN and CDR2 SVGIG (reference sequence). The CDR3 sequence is CACRPWDLATDEQYF. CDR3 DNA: TGTGCCTGTAGACCCTGGGACTTAGCGACGGACGAGCAGTACTTC.

The CDR3 bases are TGTGCCAGCAGTGATTCGATTCGGGACAGCTTATTCTACGAGCAGTACTTC. Protein sequence: CASSDSIRDSLFYEQYF. The J gene is TRBJ2-7, the V gene TRBV6-4; TRBD1 matches 7 bases. J lost 3 bases, V lost 3 bases, and 14 bases had no gene match. The germline gives CDR1 MRHNA, CDR2 SNTAGT. The CDR3 spans 17 residues.

This chain's CDR3 is CASSLTGQGRSEQFF. CDR3 nucleotide sequence: TGTGCCAGCAGTTTGACTGGACAGGGTAGGAGTGAGCAGTTCTTC. The V and J genes are TRBV28 and TRBJ2-1; 8 bases are a match to TRBD1. The V and J ends lost 3 bases and 9 bases, in that order; junction bases with no gene match: 10. Germline assignment: CDR1 MDHEN and CDR2 SYDVKM. The CDR3 totals 15 residues.

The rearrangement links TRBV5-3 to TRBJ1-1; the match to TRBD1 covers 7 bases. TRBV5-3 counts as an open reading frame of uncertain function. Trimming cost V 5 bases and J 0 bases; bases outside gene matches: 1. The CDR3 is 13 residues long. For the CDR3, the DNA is TGTGCCAGAAGACAGGGGATGAACACTGAAGCTTTCTTT. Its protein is CARRQGMNTEAFF.

The CDR3 here is CASSRPSSYNEQFF. CDR3 DNA: TGCGCCAGCAGCCGACCGAGCTCCTACAATGAGCAGTTCTTC. V gene TRBV5-1 combines with J gene TRBJ2-1; no clear D. CDR1 and CDR2 (germline): SGHRS, YFSETQ. The CDR3 sequence is 14 residues long. Trimming pared 4 bases from V and 0 bases from J, leaving 8 bases between.

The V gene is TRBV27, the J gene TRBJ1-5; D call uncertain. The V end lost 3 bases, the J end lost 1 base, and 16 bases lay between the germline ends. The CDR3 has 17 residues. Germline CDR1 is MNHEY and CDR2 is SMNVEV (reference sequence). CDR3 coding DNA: TGTGCCAGCAGTTTTGCACCCCCAGCGGGGAGCAATCAGCCCCAGCATTTT. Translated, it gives CASSFAPPAGSNQPQHF.

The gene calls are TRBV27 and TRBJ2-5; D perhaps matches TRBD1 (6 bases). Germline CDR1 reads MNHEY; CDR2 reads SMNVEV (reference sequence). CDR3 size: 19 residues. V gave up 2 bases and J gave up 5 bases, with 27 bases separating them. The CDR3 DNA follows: TGTGCCAGCAGTTTACGAAAGGATGCCAGGGGAAGCGTCCGGGAGACCCAGTACTTC. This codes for CASSLRKDARGSVRETQYF.

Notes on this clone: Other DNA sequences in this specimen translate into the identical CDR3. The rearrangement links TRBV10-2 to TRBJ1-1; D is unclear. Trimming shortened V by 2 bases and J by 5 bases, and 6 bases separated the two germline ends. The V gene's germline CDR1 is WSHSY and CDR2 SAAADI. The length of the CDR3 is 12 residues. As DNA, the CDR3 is TGCGCCAGCAGTGAGAGGTGGACTGAAGCTTTCTTT. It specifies CASSERWTEAFF.

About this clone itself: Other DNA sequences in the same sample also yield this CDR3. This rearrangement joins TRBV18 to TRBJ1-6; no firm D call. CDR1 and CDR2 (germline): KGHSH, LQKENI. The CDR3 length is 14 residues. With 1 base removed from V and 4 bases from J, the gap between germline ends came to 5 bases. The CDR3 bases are TGTGCCAGCTCACCACAGAATTATAATTCACCCCTCCACTTT. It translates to CASSPQNYNSPLHF.